The 24 T cell receptor beta chains below come from one sample, sequenced in a study of T cells in Graves' hyperthyroidism and ophthalmopathy. RNA transcripts provided the source from which TCR beta CDR3 regions were amplified. HTBI primers drove first-round RT-PCR of the TCR CDR3. TCRdb reanalysed the multiplex PCR reads using MiXCR and keeps one entry per CDR3 protein. The data show roughly 660,000 distinct CDR3 sequences, with roughly 17% seen just once and roughly a sixth held by the top ten. Sequenced: blood. These receptors all stem from a man aged 50 to 60 with Graves' hyperthyroidism.

V usage is TRBV2 and J usage is TRBJ2-7, with 8 bases identical to TRBD2. J was trimmed by 5 bases and V by 5 bases; bases with no gene match: 5. Germline CDR1 is SNHLY and CDR2 is FYNNEI. CDR3 length: 13 residues. The CDR3 DNA is TGTGCCAGCAGTAACGGGAGGGTCAACGAGCAGTACTTC. It specifies CASSNGRVNEQYF. The whole variable domain, remainder taken from reference TRBV2 and TRBJ2-7, is EPEVTQTPSHQVTQMGQEVILRCVPISNHLYFYWYRQILGQKVEFLVSFYNNEISEKSEIFDDQFSVERPDGSNFTLKIRSTKLEDSAMYFCASSNGRVNEQYFGPGTRLTVT.

The V and J genes are TRBV4-3 and TRBJ1-5; 8 bases align to TRBD1. V shed 5 bases and J 7 bases; nucleotides not matched to a gene: 7. CDR1 is LGHNA and CDR2 is YSLEER in the germline V gene. This CDR3 is built from 14 residues. The CDR3 nucleotides are TGCGCCAGCAGCTATGACAGGGGACGGCAGCCCCAGCATTTT. It is translated as CASSYDRGRQPQHF.

This clonotype appeared many times. The chain combines TRBV28 with TRBJ2-7; TRBD2 agrees at 12 bases. The CDR3 runs 18 residues. Germline CDR1 MDHEN, CDR2 SYDVKM. With V trimmed by 4 bases and J by 0 bases, 10 bases remained unmatched. The CDR3 DNA sequence: TGTGCCAGCAGTTCCCCCCCCTCTAGCGGGAGGGTCTCCTACGAGCAGTACTTC. Translated: CASSSPPSSGRVSYEQYF.

There are many counts of this clonotype. This rearrangement joins TRBV6-1 to TRBJ1-6; D possibly corresponds to TRBD1 (5 bases). The ends were cut back, 6 bases at V and 8 bases at J, with 14 bases in the middle. Germline V gene lookup returns CDR1 MNHNS and CDR2 SASEGT. This CDR3 comprises 14 residues. The CDR3 DNA reads as TGTGCCAGCAGAACCGGGACGGAGGATTCACCCCTCCACTTT. This translates into CASRTGTEDSPLHF.

This clonotype was seen only a few times. The chain employs TRBV5-4 and TRBJ1-2, with 9 bases identical to TRBD1. V shed 7 bases, J shed 2 bases, and the junction held 9 bases outside the gene matches. The CDR3 runs to 15 residues. Germline V gene lookup returns CDR1 SGHNT and CDR2 YYREEE (reference sequence). CDR3 coding DNA: TGTGCCAGCCATACCCTTGGACAGGGGAACTATGGCTACACCTTC. Translating gives CASHTLGQGNYGYTF.

This clonotype was seen repeatedly, ten times or more. This rearrangement joins TRBV30 to TRBJ2-3; D not resolved. V shed 0 bases and J shed 1 base, with 5 bases lying between them. The CDR3 is 13 residues long. Germline V CDR1 and CDR2: GTSNPN, SVGIG (reference sequence). CDR3 amino acids: CAWSVDGTDTQYF. CDR3 nucleotides: TGTGCCTGGAGTGTTGACGGCACAGATACGCAGTATTTT.

This clonotype was found many times. The chain combines TRBV28 with TRBJ2-2; D possibly corresponds to TRBD1 (6 bases). V shed 4 bases and J shed 5 bases, with 11 bases lying between them. The CDR3 is 14 amino acids. Germline V CDR1 and CDR2: MDHEN, SYDVKM. The CDR3: CASSYGGLTGELFF. The CDR3 nucleotides are TGTGCCAGCAGTTATGGGGGCTTGACCGGGGAGCTGTTTTTT.

The V gene is TRBV9, the J gene TRBJ2-1; 7 bases are shared with TRBD2. The CDR3 extends over 14 amino acids. V was pared by 4 bases and J by 7 bases, with 8 bases of the junction left unmatched. Germline assignment: CDR1 SGDLS and CDR2 YYNGEE. DNA of the CDR3: TGTGCCAGCAGCAGGGGCCAAGCGGGGAATGAGCAGTTCTTC. It yields the protein CASSRGQAGNEQFF. Supplemented by reference TRBV9 and TRBJ2-1, the full variable domain reads DSGVTQTPKHLITATGQRVTLRCSPRSGDLSVYWYQQSLDQGLQFLIQYYNGEERAKGNILERFSAQQFPDLHSELNLSSLELGDSALYFCASSRGQAGNEQFFGPGTRLTVL.

J is TRBJ2-2 and V is TRBV28; TRBD1 might be the D (7 bases). CDR3 length: 16 residues. Germline assignment: CDR1 MDHEN and CDR2 SYDVKM. V was shortened by 3 bases and J by 5 bases, with 16 bases between the two germline ends. The CDR3 loop reads CASSFFDRAGTGELFF. The CDR3, as DNA: TGTGCCAGCAGTTTCTTTGACAGGGCGGGGACCGGGGAGCTGTTTTTT.

This clonotype has more than one count but fewer than ten. The gene calls are TRBV5-1 and TRBJ2-1; TRBD2 matches at 11 bases. V shed 5 bases and J 7 bases; nucleotides not matched to a gene: 8. Germline V lookup: CDR1 SGHRS, CDR2 YFSETQ. The CDR3 length is 15 residues. CDR3 sequence reads: CASRPLAGAGNEQFF. The CDR3 region has the DNA TGCGCCAGCAGACCACTAGCGGGAGCGGGGAATGAGCAGTTCTTC.

The J gene is TRBJ2-1, the V gene TRBV19; D is ambiguous. The germline CDR1 and CDR2 sequences are LNHDA and SQIVND (reference sequence). This CDR3 has 16 amino acids. V shed 1 base and J shed 5 bases, with 15 bases lying between them. The CDR3: CASSIGAHRPNNEQFF. CDR3 bases: TGTGCCAGTAGTATAGGAGCCCACCGCCCTAACAATGAGCAGTTCTTC.

The chain recombines TRBV18 with TRBJ1-1; D gene uncertain. V was trimmed by 2 bases and J by 1 base, leaving 14 bases between them. There are 16 residues in the CDR3. CDR1 KGHSH and CDR2 LQKENI come from the germline V gene. The CDR3 DNA reads as TGTGCCAGCTCACCAGGCGGAATCAGAAAGAACACTGAAGCTTTCTTT. Its protein product is CASSPGGIRKNTEAFF.

This clonotype occurred many times. The J gene is TRBJ2-4, the V gene TRBV11-2; D possibly matches TRBD1 or TRBD2 (6 bases each). The CDR3 length is 12 residues. Germline CDR1 reads SGHAT; CDR2 reads FQNNGV. Trimming left V 6 bases short and J 7 bases short, with 10 bases between. CDR3: CASSRGGNIQYF. The DNA of the CDR3 is TGTGCCAGCAGTCGAGGGGGGAACATTCAGTACTTC.

This clonotype was seen at least ten times. The chain uses TRBV3-1 and TRBJ1-1; D perhaps matches TRBD1 (5 bases). The germline gives CDR1 LGHDT, CDR2 YNNKEL (reference sequence). V lost 8 bases, J lost 5 bases, and 18 bases lay in between. The CDR3 contains 14 residues. In DNA, the CDR3 is TGTGCCAGCTCGGGGGTAGGGCAAAAGACTGAAGCTTTCTTT. It translates to CASSGVGQKTEAFF.

This clonotype was seen ten or more times. V is TRBV2 and J is TRBJ2-2; 8 bases are a match to TRBD2. There are 17 residues in the CDR3. Per the germline V gene, CDR1 is SNHLY and CDR2 is FYNNEI. J gave up 0 bases and V 5 bases, and 8 bases lay outside the gene matches. This CDR3 reads CASSILGSGTNTGELFF. The CDR3 bases are TGTGCCAGCAGTATACTGGGTAGCGGGACGAACACCGGGGAGCTGTTTTTT.

This chain links TRBV15 with TRBJ2-1, with 8 bases aligning to TRBD2. Unmatched junction bases numbered 5, after V lost 2 bases and J lost 5 bases. CDR1 and CDR2 from the germline V gene are LNHNV and YYDKDF (reference sequence). CDR3 length: 15 amino acids. Here the CDR3 reads CATSRRLALNNEQFF. The DNA of the CDR3 is TGTGCCACCAGCAGACGACTAGCGCTTAACAATGAGCAGTTCTTC.

In its sample, this clonotype was seen a few times. The chain links TRBV28 to TRBJ1-2; a possible D gene is TRBD1 (6 bases). Germline V lookup: CDR1 MDHEN, CDR2 SYDVKM. The CDR3 contains 14 residues. V was cut by 3 bases and J by 3 bases, with 11 bases left in between. The CDR3 coding sequence is TGTGCCAGCAGTTTGGGGGCAGCCGACTATGGCTACACCTTC. Its protein product is CASSLGAADYGYTF.

This chain uses TRBV9 with TRBJ2-1; 7 bases align to TRBD2. The CDR3 length is 16 residues. CDR1 is SGDLS, CDR2 YYNGEE, per germline. The V gene end was trimmed by 2 bases and the J gene end by 8 bases; junction bases not matched to a gene: 13. As DNA, the CDR3 is TGTGCCAGCAGCGTCCCAAGCGGGAACTCGTACGATGAGCAGTTCTTC. It encodes CASSVPSGNSYDEQFF.

The chain recombines TRBV12-3 or TRBV12-4 with TRBJ1-2; D unresolved. The CDR3 has 12 residues. V lost 3 bases, J lost 8 bases, and 10 bases lay in between. The CDR3 coding sequence is TGTGCCAGCAGTTTTACCGGGGAAGGCTACACCTTC. Its translation: CASSFTGEGYTF.

This chain links TRBV6-1 with TRBJ1-1; 8 bases map to TRBD1. CDR1 is MNHNS and CDR2 is SASEGT in the germline V gene. The CDR3 contains 13 residues. The V gene end was trimmed by 7 bases and the J gene end by 4 bases; junction bases not matched to a gene: 5. For the CDR3, the DNA is TGTGCCAGCAACGACAGGGGTGTCACTGAAGCTTTCTTT. Translated, it gives CASNDRGVTEAFF.

This clonotype has more than one count but fewer than ten. The chain employs TRBV28 and TRBJ1-2, with unresolved D. Germline V CDR1 and CDR2: MDHEN, SYDVKM. The CDR3 sequence is 13 residues long. Trimming left V 1 base short and J 3 bases short, with 6 bases between. The CDR3, as DNA: TGTGCCAGCAGTTTATCAGTAGACTATGGCTACACCTTC. It yields the protein CASSLSVDYGYTF.

Many counts were recorded for this clonotype. This chain links TRBV28 with TRBJ1-1; D gene uncertain. The germline V gene encodes CDR1 MDHEN and CDR2 SYDVKM. With 6 bases removed from V and 4 bases from J, the gap between germline ends came to 12 bases. The CDR3 totals 13 residues. In nucleotides, the CDR3 is TGTGCCAGCAGCCTAGCCTCTCCCACTGAAGCTTTCTTT. Its translation is CASSLASPTEAFF.

This clonotype was seen ten or more times. This rearrangement joins TRBV7-2 to TRBJ1-1; D not resolved. Trimming removed 5 bases at V and 1 base at J, with 8 bases between. The CDR3 is 13 amino acids. Germline CDR1 SGHTA, CDR2 FQGNSA. The CDR3 DNA sequence: TGTGCCAGCAGCCCCAAAAAGAACACTGAAGCTTTCTTT. Its translation: CASSPKKNTEAFF. Using reference TRBV7-2 and TRBJ1-1 for the parts outside the CDR3, the full variable domain is GAGVSQSPSNKVTEKGKDVELRCDPISGHTALYWYRQSLGQGLEFLIYFQGNSAPDKSGLPSDRFSAERTGGSVSTLTIQRTQQEDSAVYLCASSPKKNTEAFFGQGTRLTVV.

This clonotype occurred many times. The chain carries TRBV2 and TRBJ2-5; no definite D call. Per germline, CDR1 SNHLY and CDR2 FYNNEI. The CDR3 is 11 amino acids. The ends were cut back, 7 bases at V and 5 bases at J, with 8 bases in the middle. The CDR3 bases are TGTGCCAGCAAGTCCGTGGAGACCCAGTACTTC. This codes for CASKSVETQYF.